The sequence of this TCR beta chain was determined in a study of blood T cells in healthy people across ages. V was cut by 0 bases and J by 9 bases, with 12 bases left in between. Germline V gene sequence: CDR1 MNHEY, CDR2 SVGAGI. CDR3 size: 15 residues. The second PCR ran roughly 7 to 11 cycles with a sample-barcoded 5' primer and J-beta primers. Samples each returned at least 2.5 million CDR3-containing paired-end reads. TCRdb itself ran the 5' RACE reads through MiXCR, one entry per CDR3 protein. The top ten hold about an eighth of the sample, which has some 1.1 million distinct CDR3 sequences, more than 30% seen once. This clonotype showed up just once. Its antigen remains unidentified. Regarding the study as a whole: Unsorted PBMCs blocked a conclusive comparison of naive and antigen-experienced cells.

The chain carries TRBV6-5 and TRBJ1-6; possible D gene TRBD1, 5 bases. The source material was blood. The clonotype was recovered from a man younger than 30 in good health. Here the CDR3 reads CASSYSAGLSSPLHF. In DNA, the CDR3 is TGTGCCAGCAGTTACTCAGCAGGGCTCAGTTCACCCCTCCACTTT.